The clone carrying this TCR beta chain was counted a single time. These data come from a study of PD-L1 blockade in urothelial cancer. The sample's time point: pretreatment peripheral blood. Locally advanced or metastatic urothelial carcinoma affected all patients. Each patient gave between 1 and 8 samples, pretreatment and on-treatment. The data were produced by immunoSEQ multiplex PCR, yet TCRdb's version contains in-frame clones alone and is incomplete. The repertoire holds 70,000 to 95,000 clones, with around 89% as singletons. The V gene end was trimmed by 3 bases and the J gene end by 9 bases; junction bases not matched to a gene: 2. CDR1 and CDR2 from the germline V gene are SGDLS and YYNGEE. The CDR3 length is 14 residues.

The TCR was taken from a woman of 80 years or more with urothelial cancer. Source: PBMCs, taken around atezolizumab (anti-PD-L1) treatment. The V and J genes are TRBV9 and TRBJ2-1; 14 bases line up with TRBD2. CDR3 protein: CASSAGLAGVEQFF. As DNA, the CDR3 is TGTGCCAGCAGCGCGGGACTAGCGGGAGTTGAGCAGTTCTTC.